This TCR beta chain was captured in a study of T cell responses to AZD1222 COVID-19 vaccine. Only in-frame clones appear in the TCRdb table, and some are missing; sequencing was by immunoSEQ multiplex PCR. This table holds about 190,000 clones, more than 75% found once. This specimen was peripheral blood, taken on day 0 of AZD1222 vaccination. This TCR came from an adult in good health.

In DNA form, the CDR3 reads TGTGCCAGCAGTAAGGAGACTTCTAATGAAAAACTGTTTTTT. This sequence encodes CASSKETSNEKLFF. The V gene is TRBV6-5, the J gene TRBJ1-4, with D hard to call. Between the trimmed V and J ends, which lost 5 bases and 3 bases, there was a span of 10 bases. Per the germline V gene, CDR1 is MNHEY and CDR2 is SVGAGI. There are 14 residues in the CDR3.